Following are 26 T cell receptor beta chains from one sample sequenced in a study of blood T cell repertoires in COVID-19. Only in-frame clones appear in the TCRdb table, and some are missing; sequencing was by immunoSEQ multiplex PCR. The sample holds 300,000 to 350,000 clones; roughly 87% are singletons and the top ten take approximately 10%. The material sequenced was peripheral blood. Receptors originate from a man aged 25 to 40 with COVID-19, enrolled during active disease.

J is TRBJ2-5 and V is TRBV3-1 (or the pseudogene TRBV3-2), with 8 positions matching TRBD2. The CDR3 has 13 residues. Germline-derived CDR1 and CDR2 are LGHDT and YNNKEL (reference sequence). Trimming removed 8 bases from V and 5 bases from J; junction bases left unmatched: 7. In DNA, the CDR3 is TGTGCCAGCTCTGCGGGAGGTCTCGAGACCCAGTACTTC. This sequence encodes CASSAGGLETQYF.

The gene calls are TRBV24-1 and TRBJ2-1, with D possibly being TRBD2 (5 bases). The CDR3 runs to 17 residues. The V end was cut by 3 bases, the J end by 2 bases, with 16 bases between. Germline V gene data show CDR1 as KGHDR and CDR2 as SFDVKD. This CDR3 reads CATSDRTRESPYNEQFF. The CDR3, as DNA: TGTGCCACCAGTGATCGAACCCGGGAAAGCCCCTACAATGAGCAGTTCTTC.

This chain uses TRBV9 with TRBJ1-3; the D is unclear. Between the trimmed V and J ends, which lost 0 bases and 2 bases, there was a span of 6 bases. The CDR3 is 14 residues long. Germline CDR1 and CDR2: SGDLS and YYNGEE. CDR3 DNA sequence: TGTGCCAGCAGCGTAGTAGCAACTGGAAACACCATATATTTT. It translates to CASSVVATGNTIYF.

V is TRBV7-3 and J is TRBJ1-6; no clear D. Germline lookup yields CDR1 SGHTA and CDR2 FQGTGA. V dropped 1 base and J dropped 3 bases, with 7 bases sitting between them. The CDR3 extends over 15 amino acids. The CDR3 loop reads CASSLILHYNSPLHF. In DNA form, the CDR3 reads TGTGCCAGCAGCTTAATACTGCACTATAATTCACCCCTCCACTTT.

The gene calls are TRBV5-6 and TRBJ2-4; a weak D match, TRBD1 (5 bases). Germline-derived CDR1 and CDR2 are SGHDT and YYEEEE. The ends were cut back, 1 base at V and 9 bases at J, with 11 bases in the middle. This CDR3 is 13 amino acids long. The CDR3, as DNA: TGTGCCAGCAGCTTGAGGGGAATTTTCATTCAGTACTTC. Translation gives CASSLRGIFIQYF. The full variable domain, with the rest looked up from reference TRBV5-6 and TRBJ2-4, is DAGVTQSPTHLIKTRGQQVTLRCSPKSGHDTVSWYQQALGQGPQFIFQYYEEEERQRGNFPDRFSGHQFPNYSSELNVNALLLGDSALYLCASSLRGIFIQYFGAGTRLSVL.

The CDR3, as DNA: TGCGCCAGCAGCCAAGAAGGGGGTTCGGCCCGTCAGCCCCAGCATTTT. It specifies CASSQEGGSARQPQHF. The chain links TRBV4-1 to TRBJ1-5, with D perhaps matching TRBD1 (6 bases). The CDR3 contains 16 residues. Germline V gene sequence: CDR1 MGHRA, CDR2 YSYEKL. V was pared by 0 bases and J by 6 bases, with 15 bases between.

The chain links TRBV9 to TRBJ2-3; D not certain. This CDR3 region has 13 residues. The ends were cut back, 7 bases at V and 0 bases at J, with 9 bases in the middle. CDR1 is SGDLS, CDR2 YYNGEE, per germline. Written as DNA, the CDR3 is TGTGCCAGCGGTTCCGGGAGCACAGATACGCAGTATTTT. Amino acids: CASGSGSTDTQYF.

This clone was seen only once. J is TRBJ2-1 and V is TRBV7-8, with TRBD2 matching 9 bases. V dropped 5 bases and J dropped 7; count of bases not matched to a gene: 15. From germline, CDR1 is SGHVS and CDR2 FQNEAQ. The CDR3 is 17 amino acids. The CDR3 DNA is TGTGCCAGCAGCCCCGTACCAGTCCTAGCGGGACAGAATGAGCAGTTCTTC. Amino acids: CASSPVPVLAGQNEQFF.

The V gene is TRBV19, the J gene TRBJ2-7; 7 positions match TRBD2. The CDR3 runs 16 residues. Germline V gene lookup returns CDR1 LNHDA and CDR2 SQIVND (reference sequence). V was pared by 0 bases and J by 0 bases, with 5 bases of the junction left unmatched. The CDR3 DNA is TGTGCCAGTAGTATAGACCTAGCGGTGAGCTCCTACGAGCAGTACTTC. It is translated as CASSIDLAVSSYEQYF. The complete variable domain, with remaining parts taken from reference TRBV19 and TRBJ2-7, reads DGGITQSPKYLFRKEGQNVTLSCEQNLNHDAMYWYRQDPGQGLRLIYYSQIVNDFQKGDIAEGYSVSREKKESFPLTVTSAQKNPTAFYLCASSIDLAVSSYEQYFGPGTRLTVT.

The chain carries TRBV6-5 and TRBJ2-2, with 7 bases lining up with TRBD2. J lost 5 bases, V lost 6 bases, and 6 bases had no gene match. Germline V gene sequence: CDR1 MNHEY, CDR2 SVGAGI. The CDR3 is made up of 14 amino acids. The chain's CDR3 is CASRSVGGTGELFF. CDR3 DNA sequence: TGTGCCAGCAGATCCGTGGGGGGGACCGGGGAGCTGTTTTTT.

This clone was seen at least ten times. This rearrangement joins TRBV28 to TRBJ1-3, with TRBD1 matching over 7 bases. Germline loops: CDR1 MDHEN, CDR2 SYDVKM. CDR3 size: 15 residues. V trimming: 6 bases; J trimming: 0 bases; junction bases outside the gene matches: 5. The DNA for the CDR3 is TGTGCCAGCAGCCCAGGGGGAGGCTCTGGAAACACCATATATTTT. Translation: CASSPGGGSGNTIYF.

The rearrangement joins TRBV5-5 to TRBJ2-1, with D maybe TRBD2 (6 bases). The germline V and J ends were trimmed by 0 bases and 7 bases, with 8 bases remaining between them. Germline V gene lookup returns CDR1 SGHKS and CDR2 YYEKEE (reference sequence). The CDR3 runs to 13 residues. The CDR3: CASSLARGNEQFF. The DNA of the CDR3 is TGTGCCAGCAGCTTGGCACGGGGGAATGAGCAGTTCTTC.

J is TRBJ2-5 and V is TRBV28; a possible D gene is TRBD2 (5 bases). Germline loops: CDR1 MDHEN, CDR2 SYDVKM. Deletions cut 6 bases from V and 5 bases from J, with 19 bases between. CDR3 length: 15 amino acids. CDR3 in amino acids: CASRHGVSGWETQYF. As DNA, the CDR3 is TGTGCCAGCAGGCATGGGGTCTCGGGATGGGAGACCCAGTACTTC.

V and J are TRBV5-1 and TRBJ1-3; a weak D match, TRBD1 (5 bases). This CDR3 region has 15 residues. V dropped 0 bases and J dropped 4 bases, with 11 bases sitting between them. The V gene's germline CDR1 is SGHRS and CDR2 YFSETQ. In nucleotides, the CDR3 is TGCGCCAGCAGCTTGGTTGGGACTTCGGGAAACACCATATATTTT. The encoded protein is CASSLVGTSGNTIYF.

The chain's CDR3 is CSVDPTGWVEYNEQFF. The CDR3 region has the DNA TGCAGCGTTGATCCTACAGGTTGGGTGGAATACAATGAGCAGTTCTTC. The chain recombines TRBV29-1 with TRBJ2-1, with a tentative D call TRBD1 (5 bases). The length of the CDR3 is 16 residues. The germline V gene has CDR1 SQVTM and CDR2 ANQGSEA. Trimming took 3 bases from V and 4 from J, leaving 19 bases between them.

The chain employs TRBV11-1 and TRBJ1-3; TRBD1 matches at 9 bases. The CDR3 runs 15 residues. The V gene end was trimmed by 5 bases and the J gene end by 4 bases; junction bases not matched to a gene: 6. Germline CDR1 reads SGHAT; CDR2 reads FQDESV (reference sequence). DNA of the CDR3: TGTGCCAGCAGCGTCGGGACAGGGAGCGGAAACACCATATATTTT. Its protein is CASSVGTGSGNTIYF.

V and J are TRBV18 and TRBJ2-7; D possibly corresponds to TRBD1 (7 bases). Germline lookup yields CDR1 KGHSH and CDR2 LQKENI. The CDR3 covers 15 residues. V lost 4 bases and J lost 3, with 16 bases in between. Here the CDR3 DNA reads TGTGCCAGCTCACAAACAGGGGACTGGGGCTACGAGCAGTACTTC. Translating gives CASSQTGDWGYEQYF.

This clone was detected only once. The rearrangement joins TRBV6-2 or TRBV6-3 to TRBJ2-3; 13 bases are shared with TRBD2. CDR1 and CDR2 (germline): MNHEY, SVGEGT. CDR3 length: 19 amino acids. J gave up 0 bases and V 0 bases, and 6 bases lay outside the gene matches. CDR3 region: CASSYSRGLAGTSTDTQYF. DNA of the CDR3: TGTGCCAGCAGTTACTCGAGGGGACTAGCGGGAACTAGCACAGATACGCAGTATTTT.

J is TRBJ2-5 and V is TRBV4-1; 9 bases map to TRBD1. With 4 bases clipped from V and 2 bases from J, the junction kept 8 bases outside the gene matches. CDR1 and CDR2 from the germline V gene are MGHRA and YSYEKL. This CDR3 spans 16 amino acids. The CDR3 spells CASSRGTGRYQETQYF. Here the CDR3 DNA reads TGCGCCAGCAGCCGAGGGACAGGGAGGTATCAAGAGACCCAGTACTTC.

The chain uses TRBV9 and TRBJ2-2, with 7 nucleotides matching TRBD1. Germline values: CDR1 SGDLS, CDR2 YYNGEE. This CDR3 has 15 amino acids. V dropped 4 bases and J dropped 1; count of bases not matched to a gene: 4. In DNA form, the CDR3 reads TGTGCCAGCAGCCCCCGGACAGGGAACACCGGGGAGCTGTTTTTT. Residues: CASSPRTGNTGELFF.

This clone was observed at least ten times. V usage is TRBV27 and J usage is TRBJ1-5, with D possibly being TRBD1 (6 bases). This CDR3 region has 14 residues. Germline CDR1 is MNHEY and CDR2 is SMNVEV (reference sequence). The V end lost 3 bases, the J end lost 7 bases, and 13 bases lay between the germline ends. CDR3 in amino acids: CASSLDSGYQPQHF. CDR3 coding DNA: TGTGCCAGCAGTTTGGACAGCGGTTACCAGCCCCAGCATTTT.

CDR3 nucleotide sequence: TGTGCCAGCTGGCGGGAACCCGGATTGGGCGAGCAGTACTTC. This gives the protein CASWREPGLGEQYF. The chain recombines TRBV6-5 with TRBJ2-7; tentatively, D is TRBD2 (6 bases). V dropped 8 bases and J dropped 6 bases, with 20 bases sitting between them. The CDR3 length is 14 residues. In germline, CDR1 is MNHEY, CDR2 SVGAGI.

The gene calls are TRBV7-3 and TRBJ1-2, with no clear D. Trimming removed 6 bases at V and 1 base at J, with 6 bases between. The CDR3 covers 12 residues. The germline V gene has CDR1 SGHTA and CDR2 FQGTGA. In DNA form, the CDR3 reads TGTGCCAGCAGTTCAGATAACTATGGCTACACCTTC. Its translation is CASSSDNYGYTF.

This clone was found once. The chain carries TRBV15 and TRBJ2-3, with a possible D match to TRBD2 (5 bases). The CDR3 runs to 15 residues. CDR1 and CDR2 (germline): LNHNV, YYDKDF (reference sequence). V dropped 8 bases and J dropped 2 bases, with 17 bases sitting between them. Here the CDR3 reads CATRRGHHFTDTQYF. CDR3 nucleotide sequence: TGTGCCACCCGCCGAGGGCACCATTTCACAGATACGCAGTATTTT.

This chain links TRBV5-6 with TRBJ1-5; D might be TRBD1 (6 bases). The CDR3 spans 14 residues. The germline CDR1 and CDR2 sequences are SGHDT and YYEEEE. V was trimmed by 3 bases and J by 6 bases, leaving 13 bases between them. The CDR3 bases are TGTGCCAGCAGCTACTACAGGGAAGGTCAGCCCCAGCATTTT. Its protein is CASSYYREGQPQHF.

The CDR3 region has the DNA TGTGCCAGTAGTCTGGCAGGGGGAACTGAAGCTTTCTTT. As protein: CASSLAGGTEAFF. This sequence joins TRBV19 and TRBJ1-1; 7 bases are a match to TRBD1. CDR1 LNHDA and CDR2 SQIVND come from the germline V gene (reference sequence). V lost 5 bases, J lost 5 bases, and 5 bases stayed unmatched. The CDR3 totals 13 residues.